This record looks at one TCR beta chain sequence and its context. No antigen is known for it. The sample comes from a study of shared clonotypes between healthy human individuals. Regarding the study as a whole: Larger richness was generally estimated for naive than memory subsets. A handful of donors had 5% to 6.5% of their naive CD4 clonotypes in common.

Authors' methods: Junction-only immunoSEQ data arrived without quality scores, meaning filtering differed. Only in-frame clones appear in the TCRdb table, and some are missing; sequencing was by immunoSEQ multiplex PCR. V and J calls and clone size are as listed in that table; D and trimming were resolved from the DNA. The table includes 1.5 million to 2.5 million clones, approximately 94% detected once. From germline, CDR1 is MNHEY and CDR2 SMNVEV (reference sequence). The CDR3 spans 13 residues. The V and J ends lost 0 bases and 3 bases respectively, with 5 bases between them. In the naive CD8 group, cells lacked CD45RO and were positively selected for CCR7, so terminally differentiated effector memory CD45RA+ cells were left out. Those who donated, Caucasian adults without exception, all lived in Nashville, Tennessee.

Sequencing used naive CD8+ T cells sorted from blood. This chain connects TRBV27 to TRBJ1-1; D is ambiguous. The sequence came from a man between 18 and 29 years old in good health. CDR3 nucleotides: TGTGCCAGCAGTTTATCCTACTACACTGAAGCTTTCTTT. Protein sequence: CASSLSYYTEAFF.